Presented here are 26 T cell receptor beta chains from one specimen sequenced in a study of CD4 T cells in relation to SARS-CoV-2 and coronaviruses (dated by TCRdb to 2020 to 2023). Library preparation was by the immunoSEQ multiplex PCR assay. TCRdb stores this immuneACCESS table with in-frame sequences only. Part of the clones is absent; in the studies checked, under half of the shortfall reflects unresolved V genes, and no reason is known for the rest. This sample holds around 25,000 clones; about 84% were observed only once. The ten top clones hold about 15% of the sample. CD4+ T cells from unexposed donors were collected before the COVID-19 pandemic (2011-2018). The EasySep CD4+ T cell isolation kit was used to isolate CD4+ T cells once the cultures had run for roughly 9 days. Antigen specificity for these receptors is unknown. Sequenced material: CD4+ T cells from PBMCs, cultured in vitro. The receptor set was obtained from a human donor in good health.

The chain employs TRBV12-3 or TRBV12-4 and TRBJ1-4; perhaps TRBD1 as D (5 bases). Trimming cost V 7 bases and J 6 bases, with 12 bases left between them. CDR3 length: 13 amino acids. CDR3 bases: TGTGCCAGCAAAAGCAGGGAGTATGAAAAACTGTTTTTT. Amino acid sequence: CASKSREYEKLFF.

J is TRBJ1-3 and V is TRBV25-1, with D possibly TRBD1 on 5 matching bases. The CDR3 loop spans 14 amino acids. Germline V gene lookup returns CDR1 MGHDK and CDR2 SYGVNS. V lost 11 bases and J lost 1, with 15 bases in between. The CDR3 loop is CASERGRSGNTIYF. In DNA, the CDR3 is TGTGCCTCGGAAAGGGGAAGGTCTGGAAACACCATATATTTT.

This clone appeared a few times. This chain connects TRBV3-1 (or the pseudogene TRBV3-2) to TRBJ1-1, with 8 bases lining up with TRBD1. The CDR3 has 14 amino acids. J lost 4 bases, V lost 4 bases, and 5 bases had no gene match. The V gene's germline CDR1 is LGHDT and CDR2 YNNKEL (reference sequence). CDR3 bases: TGTGCCAGCAGCCCCCGGGACAGGAGCACTGAAGCTTTCTTT. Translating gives CASSPRDRSTEAFF.

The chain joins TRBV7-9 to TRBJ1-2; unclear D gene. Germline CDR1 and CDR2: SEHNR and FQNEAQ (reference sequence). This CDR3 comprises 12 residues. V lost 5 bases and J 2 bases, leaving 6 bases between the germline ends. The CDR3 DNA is TGTGCCAGCAGCGGAGAGAACTATGGCTACACCTTC. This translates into CASSGENYGYTF.

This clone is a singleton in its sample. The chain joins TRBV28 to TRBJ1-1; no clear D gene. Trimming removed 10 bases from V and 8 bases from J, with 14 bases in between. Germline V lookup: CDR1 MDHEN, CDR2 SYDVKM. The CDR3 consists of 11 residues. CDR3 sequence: CATREAVEAFF. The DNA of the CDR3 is TGTGCCACCCGAGAAGCAGTGGAAGCTTTCTTT.

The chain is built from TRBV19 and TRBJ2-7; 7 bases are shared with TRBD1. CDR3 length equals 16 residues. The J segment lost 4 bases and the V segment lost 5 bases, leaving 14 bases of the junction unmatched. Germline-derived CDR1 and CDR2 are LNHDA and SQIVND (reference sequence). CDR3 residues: CASSAHQGVLAYEQYF. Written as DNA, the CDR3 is TGTGCCAGTAGTGCCCATCAGGGGGTTTTGGCGTACGAGCAGTACTTC. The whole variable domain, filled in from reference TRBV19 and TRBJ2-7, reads DGGITQSPKYLFRKEGQNVTLSCEQNLNHDAMYWYRQDPGQGLRLIYYSQIVNDFQKGDIAEGYSVSREKKESFPLTVTSAQKNPTAFYLCASSAHQGVLAYEQYFGPGTRLTVT.

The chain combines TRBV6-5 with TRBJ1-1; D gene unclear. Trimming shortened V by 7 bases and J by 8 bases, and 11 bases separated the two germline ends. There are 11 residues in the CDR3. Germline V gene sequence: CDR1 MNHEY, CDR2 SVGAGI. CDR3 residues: CASTGLGEAFF. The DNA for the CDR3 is TGTGCCAGCACCGGACTGGGAGAAGCTTTCTTT.

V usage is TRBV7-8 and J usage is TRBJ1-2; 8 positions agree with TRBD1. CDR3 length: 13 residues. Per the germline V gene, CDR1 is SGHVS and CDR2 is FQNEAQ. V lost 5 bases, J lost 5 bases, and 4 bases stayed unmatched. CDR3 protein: CASSPDRVYGYTF. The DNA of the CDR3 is TGTGCCAGCAGCCCGGACAGGGTTTATGGCTACACCTTC.

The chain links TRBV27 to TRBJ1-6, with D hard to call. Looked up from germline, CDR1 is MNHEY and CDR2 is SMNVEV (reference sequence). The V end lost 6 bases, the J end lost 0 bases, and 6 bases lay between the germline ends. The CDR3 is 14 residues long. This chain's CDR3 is CASSPSSYNSPLHF. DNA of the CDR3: TGTGCCAGCAGCCCGAGCTCCTATAATTCACCCCTCCACTTT.

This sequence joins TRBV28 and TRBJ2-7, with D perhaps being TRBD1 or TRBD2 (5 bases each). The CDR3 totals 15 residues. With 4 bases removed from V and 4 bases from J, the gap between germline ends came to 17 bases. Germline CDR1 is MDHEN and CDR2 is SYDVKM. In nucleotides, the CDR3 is TGTGCCAGCAGTTCCCCCCCCGAGGGGCGGTACGAGCAGTACTTC. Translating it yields CASSSPPEGRYEQYF.

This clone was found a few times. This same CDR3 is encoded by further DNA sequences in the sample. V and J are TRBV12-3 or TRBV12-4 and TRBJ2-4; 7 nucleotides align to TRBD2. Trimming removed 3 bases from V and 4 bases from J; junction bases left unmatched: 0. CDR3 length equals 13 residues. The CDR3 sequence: CASSFGGKNIQYF. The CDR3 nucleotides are TGTGCCAGCAGTTTCGGGGGGAAAAACATTCAGTACTTC.

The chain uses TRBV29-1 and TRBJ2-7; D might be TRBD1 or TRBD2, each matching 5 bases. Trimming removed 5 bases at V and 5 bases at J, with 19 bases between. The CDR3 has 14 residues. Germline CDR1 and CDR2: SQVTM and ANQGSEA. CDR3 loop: CSVQLGPGSNEQYF. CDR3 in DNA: TGCAGCGTTCAATTGGGCCCAGGGAGCAACGAGCAGTACTTC.

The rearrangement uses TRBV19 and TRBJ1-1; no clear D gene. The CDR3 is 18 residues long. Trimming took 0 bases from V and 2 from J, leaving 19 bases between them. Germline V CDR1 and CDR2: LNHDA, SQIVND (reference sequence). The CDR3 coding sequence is TGTGCCAGTAGTATAGAGCTGAGGCGGTCAGTCCCTAACACTGAAGCTTTCTTT. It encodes CASSIELRRSVPNTEAFF.

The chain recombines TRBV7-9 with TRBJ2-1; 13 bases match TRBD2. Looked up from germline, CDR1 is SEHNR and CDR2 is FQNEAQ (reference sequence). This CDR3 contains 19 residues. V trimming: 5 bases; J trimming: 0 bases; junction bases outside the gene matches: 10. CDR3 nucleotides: TGTGCCAGCAGCCACTCCGGGACTAGCGGGACTAGCTCCTACAATGAGCAGTTCTTC. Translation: CASSHSGTSGTSSYNEQFF.

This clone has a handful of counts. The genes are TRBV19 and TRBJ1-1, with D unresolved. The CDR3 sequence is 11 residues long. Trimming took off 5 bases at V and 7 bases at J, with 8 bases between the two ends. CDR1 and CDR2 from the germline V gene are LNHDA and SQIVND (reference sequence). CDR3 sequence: CASSLWDEAFF. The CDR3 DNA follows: TGTGCCAGTAGTTTGTGGGATGAAGCTTTCTTT.

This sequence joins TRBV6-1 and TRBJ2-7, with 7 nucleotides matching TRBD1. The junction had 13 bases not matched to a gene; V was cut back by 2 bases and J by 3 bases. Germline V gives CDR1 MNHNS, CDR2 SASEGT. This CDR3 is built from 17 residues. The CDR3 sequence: CASSERFETGIIYEQYF. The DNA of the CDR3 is TGTGCCAGCAGTGAAAGGTTTGAGACAGGGATCATCTACGAGCAGTACTTC.

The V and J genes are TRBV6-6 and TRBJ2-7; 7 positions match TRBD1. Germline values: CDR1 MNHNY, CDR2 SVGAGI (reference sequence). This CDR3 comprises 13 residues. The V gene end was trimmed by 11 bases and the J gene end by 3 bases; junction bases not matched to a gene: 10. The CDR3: CAAGQGQLYEQYF. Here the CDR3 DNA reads TGTGCCGCGGGCCAGGGACAGCTCTACGAGCAGTACTTC.

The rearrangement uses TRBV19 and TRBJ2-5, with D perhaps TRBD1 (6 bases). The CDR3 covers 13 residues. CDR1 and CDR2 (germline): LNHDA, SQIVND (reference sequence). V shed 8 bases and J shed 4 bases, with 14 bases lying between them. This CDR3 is CASSIGGPETQYF. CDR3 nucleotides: TGTGCCAGTTCAATAGGGGGTCCAGAGACCCAGTACTTC.

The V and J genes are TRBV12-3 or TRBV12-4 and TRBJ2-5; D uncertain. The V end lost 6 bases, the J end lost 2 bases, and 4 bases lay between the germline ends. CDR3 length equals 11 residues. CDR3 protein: CASSRQETQYF. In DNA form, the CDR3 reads TGTGCCAGCAGCCGACAAGAGACCCAGTACTTC.

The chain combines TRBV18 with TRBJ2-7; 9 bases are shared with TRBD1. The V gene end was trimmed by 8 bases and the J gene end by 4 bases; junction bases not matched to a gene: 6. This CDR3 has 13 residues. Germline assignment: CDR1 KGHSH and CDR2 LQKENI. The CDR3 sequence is CASQQGAEYEQYF. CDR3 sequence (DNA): TGTGCCAGCCAACAGGGGGCTGAGTACGAGCAGTACTTC.

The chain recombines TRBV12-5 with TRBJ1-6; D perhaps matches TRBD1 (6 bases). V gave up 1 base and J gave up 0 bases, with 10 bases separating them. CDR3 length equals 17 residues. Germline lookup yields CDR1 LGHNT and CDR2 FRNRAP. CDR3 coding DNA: TGTGCTAGTGGTTTGGATGGGGGCAGCTCCTATAATTCACCCCTCCACTTT. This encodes CASGLDGGSSYNSPLHF.

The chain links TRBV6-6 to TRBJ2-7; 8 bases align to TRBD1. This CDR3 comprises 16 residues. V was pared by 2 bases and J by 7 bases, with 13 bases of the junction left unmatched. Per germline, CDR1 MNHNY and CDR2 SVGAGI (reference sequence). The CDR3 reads CASSYTRGRGPEEQYF. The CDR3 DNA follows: TGTGCCAGCAGTTACACCCGGGGCAGGGGGCCGGAAGAGCAGTACTTC.

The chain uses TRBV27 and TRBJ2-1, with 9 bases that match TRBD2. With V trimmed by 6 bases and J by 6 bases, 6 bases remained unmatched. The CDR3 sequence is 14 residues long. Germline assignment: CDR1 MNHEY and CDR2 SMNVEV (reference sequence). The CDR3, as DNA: TGTGCCAGCAGGGGGACTAGCCGTCCCAATGAGCAGTTCTTC. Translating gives CASRGTSRPNEQFF.

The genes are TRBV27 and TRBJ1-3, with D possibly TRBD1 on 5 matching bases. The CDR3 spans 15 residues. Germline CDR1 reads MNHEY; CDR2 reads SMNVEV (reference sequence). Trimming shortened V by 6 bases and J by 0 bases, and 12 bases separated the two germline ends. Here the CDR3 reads CASSSGALSGNTIYF. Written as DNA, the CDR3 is TGTGCCAGCAGCTCCGGGGCGCTCTCTGGAAACACCATATATTTT.

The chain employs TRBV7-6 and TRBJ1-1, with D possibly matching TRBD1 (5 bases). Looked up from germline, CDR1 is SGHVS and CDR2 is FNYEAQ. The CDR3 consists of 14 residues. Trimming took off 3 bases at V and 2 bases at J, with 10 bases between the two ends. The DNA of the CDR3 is TGTGCCAGCAGCTTCCCGGGACCCAACACTGAAGCTTTCTTT. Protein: CASSFPGPNTEAFF.

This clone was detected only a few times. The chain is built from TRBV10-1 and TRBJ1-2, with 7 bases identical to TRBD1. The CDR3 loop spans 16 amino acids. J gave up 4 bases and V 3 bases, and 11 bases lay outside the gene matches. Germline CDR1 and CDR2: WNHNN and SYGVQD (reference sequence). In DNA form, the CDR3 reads TGCGCCAGCAGTGATACCGGGACAGAAAGTCTCTATGGCTACACCTTC. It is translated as CASSDTGTESLYGYTF.